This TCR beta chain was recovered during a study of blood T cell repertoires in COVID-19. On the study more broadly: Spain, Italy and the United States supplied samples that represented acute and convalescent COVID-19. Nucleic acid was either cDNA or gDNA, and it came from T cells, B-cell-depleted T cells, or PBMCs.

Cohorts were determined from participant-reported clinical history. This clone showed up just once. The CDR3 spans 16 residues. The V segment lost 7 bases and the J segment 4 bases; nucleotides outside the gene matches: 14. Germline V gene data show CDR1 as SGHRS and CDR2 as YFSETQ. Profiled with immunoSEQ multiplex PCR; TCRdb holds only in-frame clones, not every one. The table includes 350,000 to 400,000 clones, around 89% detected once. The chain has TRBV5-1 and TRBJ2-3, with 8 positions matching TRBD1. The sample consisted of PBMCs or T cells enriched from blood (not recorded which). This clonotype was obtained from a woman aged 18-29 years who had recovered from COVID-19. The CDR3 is CASGWTGTQAADTQYF. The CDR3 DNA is TGCGCCAGCGGATGGACAGGGACTCAAGCGGCAGATACGCAGTATTTT.